The rows below give T cell receptor beta chains drawn from one sample of a study of control samples from healthy donors and cancer patients. Sequenced by immunoSEQ multiplex PCR; TCRdb stores in-frame clones only, minus some. The data contain approximately 87,000 clones, about 85% of them singletons. The sequenced material came from blood. The origin of the receptors is a woman in her 50s in good health. Each CDR3 is given with its conserved first and last residue. D genes are given only for firm matches. Some rows have no size entry. The others give once, few or many, or a class for an expanded clone.

j_call clone_size cdr3_length v_call d_call cdr3_nt cdr3_aa
TRBJ1-1 NA 14 TRBV5-1 NA TGCGCCAGCAGCTTAGGAGGGGGTGGGACTGAAGCTTTCTTT CASSLGGGGTEAFF
TRBJ1-1 once 17 TRBV7-8 NA TGTGCCAGCAGCGTCAACGGAGGGGGGCGCATGAACACTGAAGCTTTCTTT CASSVNGGGRMNTEAFF
TRBJ2-3 NA 15 TRBV27 NA TGTGCCAGCAGTTTATTCGGACCAACCACAGATACGCAGTATTTT CASSLFGPTTDTQYF
TRBJ1-2 NA 18 TRBV23-1 NA TGCGCCAGCAGTCAAGCAGACTGCCCCTTTCCAATCCTTTATGGCTACACCTTC CASSQADCPFPILYGYTF
TRBJ2-5 NA 20 TRBV12-5 TRBD2 TGTGCTAGTGGTTTGGTAAAAATCCCCCCCCCTAGCGGGAGCCGAGAGACCCAGTACTTC CASGLVKIPPPSGSRETQYF
TRBJ1-1 NA 15 TRBV15 TRBD1 TGTGCCACCAGCAGAGGATCAGGGGGCTACACTGAAGCTTTCTTT CATSRGSGGYTEAFF
TRBJ1-2 NA 15 TRBV9 TRBD1 TGTGCCAGCAGCGCCGACAGGGGATCCATCTATGGCTACACCTTC CASSADRGSIYGYTF
TRBJ1-1 NA 13 TRBV12-3/TRBV12-4 NA TGTGCCAGCAGTTTCCGGGGAGGCACTGAAGCTTTCTTT CASSFRGGTEAFF
TRBJ1-1 NA 12 TRBV12-3/TRBV12-4 NA TGTGCCAGCAGGAGGACGAACACTGAAGCTTTCTTT CASRRTNTEAFF
TRBJ1-2 NA 14 TRBV7-2 TRBD1 TGTGCCAGCAGCACAGGGGTTGGTTACTATGGCTACACCTTC CASSTGVGYYGYTF
TRBJ1-1 large 15 TRBV6-2/TRBV6-3 NA TGTGCCAGCAGTCCCCCTCCGGTCATGAACACTGAAGCTTTCTTT CASSPPPVMNTEAFF
TRBJ1-2 NA 15 TRBV2 NA TGTGCCAGCAGTGAAGCGGGTCAAGGGGCCTATGGCTACACCTTC CASSEAGQGAYGYTF
TRBJ2-7 NA 18 TRBV24-1 NA TGTGCCACCAGTGATTTATCGTGCCGGGGGTCCCCCCTCTACGAGCAGTACTTC CATSDLSCRGSPLYEQYF
TRBJ2-7 NA 15 TRBV19 NA TGTGCCAGTAGTATAGGTACGGGAGAGACCCACGAGCAGTACTTC CASSIGTGETHEQYF
TRBJ2-7 NA 15 TRBV2 TRBD2 TGTGCCAGCAGGGCCATAGCGGGGGCCGGTCTCGAGCAGTACTTC CASRAIAGAGLEQYF
TRBJ2-3 NA 13 TRBV12-3/TRBV12-4 NA TGTGCCAGCGGCTCCGGGGGCACAGATACGCAGTATTTT CASGSGGTDTQYF
TRBJ2-7 NA 13 TRBV6-5 NA TGTGCCAGCAGAAATCACAGGTTGGGCGAGCAGTACTTC CASRNHRLGEQYF
TRBJ1-3 once 16 TRBV18 NA TGTGCCAGCTCACCAGAGATCAACCGGGGGGGAAACACCATATATTTT CASSPEINRGGNTIYF